The sequence of this T cell receptor (beta chain) was determined in a study of blood T cell repertoires in COVID-19. Study background: Samples of COVID-19 (acute and convalescent) were obtained from the United States, Italy and Spain.

The germline gives CDR1 LNHDA, CDR2 SQIVND (reference sequence). The V and J ends lost 1 base and 7 bases respectively, with 16 bases between them. The CDR3 runs 16 residues. As handled by the study authors: It was from reference gene primer amplification that nucleated cell counts were estimated. The repertoire was sequenced with immunoSEQ multiplex PCR; TCRdb's copy has only in-frame clones and lacks some. Clone size and V and J calls were adopted from that table, with D and trimming inferred from the DNA. This repertoire shows 150,000 to 200,000 clones, roughly nine tenths found once; its top ten account for 18%.

The sample taken for sequencing was peripheral blood. This clonotype originated in a man between 60 and 75 years old with active or convalescent COVID-19. The chain is built from TRBV19 and TRBJ2-2, with D perhaps matching TRBD2 (6 bases). CDR3 DNA: TGTGCCAGTAGTATAGTTTCAGGACTAACTATCGGGGAGCTGTTTTTT. Its translation: CASSIVSGLTIGELFF.